This T cell receptor (beta chain) was identified in a study of T cell responses to AZD1222 COVID-19 vaccine. The protocol was immunoSEQ multiplex PCR, while the TCRdb copy is restricted to in-frame clones and leaves out a portion. Of some 130,000 clones in the sample, 70% to 90% were seen once. V gave up 5 bases and J gave up 2 bases, with 9 bases separating them. Looked up from germline, CDR1 is SNHLY and CDR2 is FYNNEI. CDR3 length: 13 amino acids. This receptor was taken from an adult in good health. The sample in question was peripheral blood, obtained on day 0 of AZD1222 vaccination. This chain joins TRBV2 and TRBJ2-5; TRBD1 is a possible D gene (5 bases). The CDR3 protein is CASSRTPQETQYF. The CDR3 bases are TGTGCCAGCAGTCGGACACCACAAGAGACCCAGTACTTC.